This entry is about one TCR beta chain. This CDR3 region has 16 residues. Trimming pared 2 bases from V and 2 bases from J, leaving 13 bases between. From germline, CDR1 is MGHRA and CDR2 YSYEKL. The data are from a study of resident and recirculating memory T cells in vitiligo. Generated by immunoSEQ multiplex PCR, the TCRdb table keeps only in-frame clones and is missing some. The repertoire includes around 76,000 clones, about nine tenths of them detected once, and roughly 5% sits in the top ten. The sequence came from a male donor with vitiligo. Sequencing used blood. This rearrangement joins TRBV4-1 to TRBJ1-3, with D unresolved. This CDR3 reads CASSQNDWVTGNTIYF. The CDR3 nucleotides are TGCGCCAGCAGCCAAAATGACTGGGTAACTGGAAACACCATATATTTT.